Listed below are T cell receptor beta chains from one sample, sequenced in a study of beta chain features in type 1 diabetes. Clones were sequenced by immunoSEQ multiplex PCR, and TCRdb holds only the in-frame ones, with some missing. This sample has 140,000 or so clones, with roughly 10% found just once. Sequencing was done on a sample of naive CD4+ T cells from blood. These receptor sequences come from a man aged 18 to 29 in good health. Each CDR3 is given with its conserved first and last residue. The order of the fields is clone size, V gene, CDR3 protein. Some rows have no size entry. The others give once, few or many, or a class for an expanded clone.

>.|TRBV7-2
CASSLWGGRDGEAFF
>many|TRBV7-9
CASSRDRGTDTQYF
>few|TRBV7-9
CASVPGGGPYEQYF
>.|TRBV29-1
CSGGGLAGHGTDTQYF
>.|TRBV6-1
CASSPGTGGYQPQHF
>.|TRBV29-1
CSVEDRERVSGKLFF
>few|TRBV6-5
CASCCSPGADTQYF
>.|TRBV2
CASSLQGIGELFF
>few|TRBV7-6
CASSLDSTDTQYF
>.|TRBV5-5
CASSLAASQGTGELFF
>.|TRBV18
CASSPTRTPSTDTQYF
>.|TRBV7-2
CASSFQRGNQETQYF
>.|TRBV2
CASRTSGVYEQYF
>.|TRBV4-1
CASTLGQGAVYGYTF